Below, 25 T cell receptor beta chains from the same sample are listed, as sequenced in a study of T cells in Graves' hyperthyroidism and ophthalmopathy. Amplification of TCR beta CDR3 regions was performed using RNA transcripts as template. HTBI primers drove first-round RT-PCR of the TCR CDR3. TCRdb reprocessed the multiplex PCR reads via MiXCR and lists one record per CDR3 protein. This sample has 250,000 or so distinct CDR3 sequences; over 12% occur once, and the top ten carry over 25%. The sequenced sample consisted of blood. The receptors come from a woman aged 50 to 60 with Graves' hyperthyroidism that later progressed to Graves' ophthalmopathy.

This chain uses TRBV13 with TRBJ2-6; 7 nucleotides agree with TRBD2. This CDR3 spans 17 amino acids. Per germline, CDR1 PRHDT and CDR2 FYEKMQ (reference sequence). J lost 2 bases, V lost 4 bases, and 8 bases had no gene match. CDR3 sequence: CASSSGLGGAGANVLTF. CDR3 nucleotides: TGTGCCAGCAGCTCAGGCCTTGGGGGGGCTGGGGCCAACGTCCTGACTTTC. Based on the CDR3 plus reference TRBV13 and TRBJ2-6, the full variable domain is AAGVIQSPRHLIKEKRETATLKCYPIPRHDTVYWYQQGPGQDPQFLISFYEKMQSDKGSIPDRFSAQQFSDYHSELNMSSLELGDSALYFCASSSGLGGAGANVLTFGAGSRLTVL.

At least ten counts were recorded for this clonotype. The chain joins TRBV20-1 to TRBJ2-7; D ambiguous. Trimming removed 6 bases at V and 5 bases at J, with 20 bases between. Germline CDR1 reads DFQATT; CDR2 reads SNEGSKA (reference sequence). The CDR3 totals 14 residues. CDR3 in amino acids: CSARSHSSTHEQYF. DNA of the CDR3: TGCAGTGCGAGAAGCCACTCCTCGACTCACGAGCAGTACTTC.

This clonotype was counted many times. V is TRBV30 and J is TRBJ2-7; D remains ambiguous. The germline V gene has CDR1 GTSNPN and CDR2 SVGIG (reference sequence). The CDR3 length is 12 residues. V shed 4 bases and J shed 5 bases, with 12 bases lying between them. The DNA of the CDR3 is TGTGCCTGGATAAGGGCTAGGAACGAGCAGTACTTC. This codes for CAWIRARNEQYF. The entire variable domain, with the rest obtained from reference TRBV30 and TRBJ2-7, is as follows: SQTIHQWPATLVQPVGSPLSLECTVEGTSNPNLYWYRQAAGRGLQLLFYSVGIGQISSEVPQNLSASRPQDRQFILSSKKLLLSDSGFYLCAWIRARNEQYFGPGTRLTVT.

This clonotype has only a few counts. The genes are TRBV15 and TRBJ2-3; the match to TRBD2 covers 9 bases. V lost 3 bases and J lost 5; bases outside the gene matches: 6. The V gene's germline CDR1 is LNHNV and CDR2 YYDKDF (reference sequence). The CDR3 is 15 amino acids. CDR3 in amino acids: CATSSPIAGEDTQYF. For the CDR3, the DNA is TGTGCCACCAGCAGTCCAATAGCGGGAGAAGATACGCAGTATTTT. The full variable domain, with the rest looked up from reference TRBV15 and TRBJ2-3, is DAMVIQNPRYQVTQFGKPVTLSCSQTLNHNVMYWYQQKSSQAPKLLFHYYDKDFNNEADTPDNFQSRRPNTSFCFLDIRSPGLGDTAMYLCATSSPIAGEDTQYFGPGTRLTVL.

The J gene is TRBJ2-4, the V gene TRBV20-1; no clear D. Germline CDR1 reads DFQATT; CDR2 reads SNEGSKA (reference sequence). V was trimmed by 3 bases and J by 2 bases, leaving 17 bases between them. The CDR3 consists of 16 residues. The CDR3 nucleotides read TGCAGTGCTAGGAGACTTCGTACCCGGACCAAAAACATTCAGTACTTC. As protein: CSARRLRTRTKNIQYF.

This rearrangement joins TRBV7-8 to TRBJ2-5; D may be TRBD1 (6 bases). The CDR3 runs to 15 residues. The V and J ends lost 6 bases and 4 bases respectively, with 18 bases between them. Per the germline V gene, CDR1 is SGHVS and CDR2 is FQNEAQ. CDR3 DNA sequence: TGTGCCAGCAGTCCCGCGCGTACAGGGTTAGAGACCCAGTACTTC. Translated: CASSPARTGLETQYF.

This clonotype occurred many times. This chain's CDR3 is CAWNFAGLNQPQHF. The CDR3 coding sequence is TGTGCCTGGAATTTCGCAGGGCTAAATCAGCCCCAGCATTTT. J is TRBJ1-5 and V is TRBV30; a possible D gene is TRBD1 (5 bases). V dropped 4 bases and J dropped 4 bases, with 14 bases sitting between them. The germline V gene has CDR1 GTSNPN and CDR2 SVGIG (reference sequence). This CDR3 has 14 residues.

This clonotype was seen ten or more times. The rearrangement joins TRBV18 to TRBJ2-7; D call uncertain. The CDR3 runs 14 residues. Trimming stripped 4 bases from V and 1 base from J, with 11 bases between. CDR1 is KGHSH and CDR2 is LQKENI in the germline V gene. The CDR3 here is CASSLGEISYEQYF. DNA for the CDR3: TGTGCCAGCTCACTGGGCGAAATATCCTACGAGCAGTACTTC.

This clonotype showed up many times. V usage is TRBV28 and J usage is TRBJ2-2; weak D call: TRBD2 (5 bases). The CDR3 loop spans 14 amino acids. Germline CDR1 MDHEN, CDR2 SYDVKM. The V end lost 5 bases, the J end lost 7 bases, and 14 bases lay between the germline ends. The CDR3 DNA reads TGTGCCAGCAGTGTAGGACTGGCGAGCGGGGAGCTGTTTTTT. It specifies CASSVGLASGELFF.

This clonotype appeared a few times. DNA of the CDR3: TGTGCCACCAGTGATGCCGACCCGAAGGAGCAGTACTTC. This translates into CATSDADPKEQYF. The V gene is TRBV24-1, the J gene TRBJ2-7, with D hard to call. Germline assignment: CDR1 KGHDR and CDR2 SFDVKD. The CDR3 is made up of 13 amino acids. V dropped 3 bases and J dropped 7 bases, with 12 bases sitting between them.

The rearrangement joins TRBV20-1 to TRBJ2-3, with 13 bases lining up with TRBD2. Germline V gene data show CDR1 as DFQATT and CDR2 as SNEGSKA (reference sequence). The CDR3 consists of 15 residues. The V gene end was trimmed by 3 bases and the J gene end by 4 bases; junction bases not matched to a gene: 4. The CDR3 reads CSASPTSGRSDTQYF. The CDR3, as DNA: TGCAGTGCTAGTCCGACTAGCGGGAGGTCAGATACGCAGTATTTT.

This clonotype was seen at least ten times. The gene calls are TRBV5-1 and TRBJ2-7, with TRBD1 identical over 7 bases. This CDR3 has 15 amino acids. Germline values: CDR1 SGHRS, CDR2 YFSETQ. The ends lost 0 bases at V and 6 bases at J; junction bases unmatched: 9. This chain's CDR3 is CASSLGWTGGVEQYF. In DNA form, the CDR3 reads TGCGCCAGCAGCTTGGGGTGGACAGGTGGGGTCGAGCAGTACTTC.

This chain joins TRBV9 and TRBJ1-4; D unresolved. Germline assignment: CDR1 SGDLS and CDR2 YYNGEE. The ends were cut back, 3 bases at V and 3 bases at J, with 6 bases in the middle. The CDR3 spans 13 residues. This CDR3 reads CASSAGANEKLFF. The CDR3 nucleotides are TGTGCCAGCAGCGCGGGAGCTAATGAAAAACTGTTTTTT.

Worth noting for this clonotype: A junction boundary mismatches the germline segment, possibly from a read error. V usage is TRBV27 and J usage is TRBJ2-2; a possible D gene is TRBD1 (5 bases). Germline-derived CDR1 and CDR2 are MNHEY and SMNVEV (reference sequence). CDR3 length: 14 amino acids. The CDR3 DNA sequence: TGTGCCAGCAGCTTATCATACAGGACCGGGGAGCTGTTTTTT. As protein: CASSLSYRTGELFF.

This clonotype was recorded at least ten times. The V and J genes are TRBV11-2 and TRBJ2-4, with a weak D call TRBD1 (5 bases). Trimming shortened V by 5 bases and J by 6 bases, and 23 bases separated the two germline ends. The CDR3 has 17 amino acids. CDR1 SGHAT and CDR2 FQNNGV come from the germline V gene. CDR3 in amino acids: CASSPRTGSGPGNIQYF. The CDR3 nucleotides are TGTGCCAGCAGCCCTCGAACAGGTAGTGGACCCGGAAACATTCAGTACTTC.

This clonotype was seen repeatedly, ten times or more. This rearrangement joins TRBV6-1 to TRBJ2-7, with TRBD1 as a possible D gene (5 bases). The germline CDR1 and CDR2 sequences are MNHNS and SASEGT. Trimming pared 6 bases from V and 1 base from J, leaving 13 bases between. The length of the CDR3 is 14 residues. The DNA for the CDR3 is TGTGCCAGCAGGATAATGACAGCTTCCTACGAGCAGTACTTC. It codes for CASRIMTASYEQYF.

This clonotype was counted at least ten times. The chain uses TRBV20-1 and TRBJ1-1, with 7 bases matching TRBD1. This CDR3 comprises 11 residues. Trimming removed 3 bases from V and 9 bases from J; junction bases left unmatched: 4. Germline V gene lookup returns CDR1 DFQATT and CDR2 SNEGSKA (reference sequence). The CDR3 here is CSASGTAQAFF. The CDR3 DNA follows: TGCAGTGCTAGCGGGACAGCTCAAGCTTTCTTT.

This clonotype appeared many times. CDR3 bases: TGTGCCAGCAGTCCGGGGCGGGGAGGTACTGAAGCTTTCTTT. Its protein is CASSPGRGGTEAFF. This chain links TRBV7-6 with TRBJ1-1; maybe TRBD1 (5 bases). The CDR3 loop spans 14 amino acids. Germline CDR1 reads SGHVS; CDR2 reads FNYEAQ. The V end lost 6 bases, the J end lost 5 bases, and 16 bases lay between the germline ends.

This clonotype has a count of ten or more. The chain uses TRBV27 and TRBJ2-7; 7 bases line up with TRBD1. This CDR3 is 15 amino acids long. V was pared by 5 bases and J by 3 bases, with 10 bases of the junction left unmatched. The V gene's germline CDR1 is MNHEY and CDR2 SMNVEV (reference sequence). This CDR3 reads CASSILGQGVYEQYF. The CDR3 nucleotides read TGTGCCAGCAGTATCCTCGGTCAGGGGGTCTACGAGCAGTACTTC.

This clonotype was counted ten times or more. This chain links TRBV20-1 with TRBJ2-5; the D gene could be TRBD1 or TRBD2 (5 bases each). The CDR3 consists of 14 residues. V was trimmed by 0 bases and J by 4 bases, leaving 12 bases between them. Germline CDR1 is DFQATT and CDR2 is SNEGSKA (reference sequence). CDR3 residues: CSARDLTEGETQYF. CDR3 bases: TGCAGTGCTAGAGACTTGACAGAGGGAGAGACCCAGTACTTC.

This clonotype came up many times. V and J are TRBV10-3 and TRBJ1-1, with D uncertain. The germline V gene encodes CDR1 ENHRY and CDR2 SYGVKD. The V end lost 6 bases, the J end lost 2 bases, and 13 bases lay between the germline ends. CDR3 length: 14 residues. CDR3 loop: CAIRPDIVNTEAFF. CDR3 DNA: TGTGCCATCAGACCCGACATCGTCAACACTGAAGCTTTCTTT.

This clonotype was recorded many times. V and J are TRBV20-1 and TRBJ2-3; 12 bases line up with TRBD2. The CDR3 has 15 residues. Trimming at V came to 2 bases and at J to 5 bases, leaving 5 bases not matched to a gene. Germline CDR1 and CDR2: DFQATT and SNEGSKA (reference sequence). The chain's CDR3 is CSARLAGGPGDTQYF. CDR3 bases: TGCAGTGCTAGACTAGCGGGAGGGCCTGGAGATACGCAGTATTTT.

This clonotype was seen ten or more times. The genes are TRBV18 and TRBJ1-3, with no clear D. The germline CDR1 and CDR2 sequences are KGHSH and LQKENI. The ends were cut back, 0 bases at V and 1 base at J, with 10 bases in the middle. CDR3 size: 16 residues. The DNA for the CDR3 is TGTGCCAGCTCACCACCGGTCTCACCTTCTGGAAACACCATATATTTT. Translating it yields CASSPPVSPSGNTIYF.

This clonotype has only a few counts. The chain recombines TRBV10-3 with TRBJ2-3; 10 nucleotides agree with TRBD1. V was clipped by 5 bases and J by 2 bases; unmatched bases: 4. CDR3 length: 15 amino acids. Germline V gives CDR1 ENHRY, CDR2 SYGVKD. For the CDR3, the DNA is TGTGCCATCAGTAAGGGACAGGGGCCCACAGATACGCAGTATTTT. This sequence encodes CAISKGQGPTDTQYF.

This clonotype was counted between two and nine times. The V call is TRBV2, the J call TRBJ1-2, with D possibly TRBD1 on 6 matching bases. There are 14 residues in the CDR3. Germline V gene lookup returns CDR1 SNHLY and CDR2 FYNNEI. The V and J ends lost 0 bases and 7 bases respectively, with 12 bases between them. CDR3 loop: CASSEAGRGRGYTF. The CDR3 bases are TGTGCCAGCAGTGAAGCGGGCAGGGGACGTGGCTACACCTTC.